This T cell receptor (beta chain) was sequenced for a study of T-cell reconstitution after alpha-beta-depleted transplantation in children. This clonotype has more than one count but fewer than ten. What it binds is not known. Findings of the study overall: Surviving recipient T cells and thymic progenitors produced the high day-60 TCRbeta diversity seen in some patients. It was newly produced T cells that mostly accounted for T-cell counts and diversity one year after transplant. The study reportedly traced alpha-beta T cells about two months after transplant to several hundred expanded graft clones.

During its preparation, the TCRbeta library received unique molecular identifiers. TCRdb redid the calling of the PCR reads with MiXCR, one entry per CDR3 protein. Of 97,000 or so distinct CDR3 sequences listed, roughly 7.1% were seen once; the top ten hold 16%. The sample was PBMCs, taken before TCRalphabeta/CD19-depleted stem cell transplant. The receptor's source is a boy aged 2 to 10 with acute lymphoblastic leukemia, due to receive a stem cell transplant.

The CDR3 DNA is TGCGCCAGCAGCTCCAGGACAGGGGAAAGTTCACCCCTCCACTTT. Encoded protein: CASSSRTGESSPLHF. The chain employs TRBV5-1 and TRBJ1-6; 9 bases fit TRBD1. The V gene's germline CDR1 is SGHRS and CDR2 YFSETQ. The CDR3 has 15 residues. Losses at the gene ends were 3 bases for V and 9 bases for J; bases not matched to a gene: 7.